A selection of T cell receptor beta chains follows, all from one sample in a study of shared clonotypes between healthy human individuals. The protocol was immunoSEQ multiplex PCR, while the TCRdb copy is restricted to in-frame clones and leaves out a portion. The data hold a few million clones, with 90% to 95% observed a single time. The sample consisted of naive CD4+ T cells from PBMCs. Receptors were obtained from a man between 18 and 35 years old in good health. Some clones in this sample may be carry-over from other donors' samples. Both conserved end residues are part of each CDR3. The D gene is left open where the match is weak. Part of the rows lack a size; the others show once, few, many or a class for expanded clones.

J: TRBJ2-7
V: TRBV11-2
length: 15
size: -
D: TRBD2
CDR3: CASSLRAGETYEQYF
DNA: TGTGCCAGCAGCTTAAGGGCGGGAGAAACCTACGAGCAGTACTTC

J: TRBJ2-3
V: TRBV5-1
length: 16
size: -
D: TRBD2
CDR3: CASSLVSGASTDTQYF
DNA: TGCGCCAGCAGCTTGGTCAGCGGGGCTAGCACAGATACGCAGTATTTT

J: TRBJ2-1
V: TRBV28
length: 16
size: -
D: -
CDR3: CASQFRDLLLRNEQFF
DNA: TGTGCCAGCCAGTTTAGGGACCTCCTTTTGAGAAATGAGCAGTTCTTC

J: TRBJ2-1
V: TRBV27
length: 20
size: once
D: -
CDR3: CASSSPLMIGWGAHLHEQFF
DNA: TGTGCCAGCAGTTCCCCCCTTATGATTGGTTGGGGGGCCCATTTACATGAGCAGTTCTTC

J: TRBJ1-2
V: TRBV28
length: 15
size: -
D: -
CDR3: CASSLSRDKGVGYTF
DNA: TGTGCCAGCAGTTTAAGTAGGGATAAGGGAGTGGGCTACACCTTC

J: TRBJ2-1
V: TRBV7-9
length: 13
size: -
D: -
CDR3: CASSFGNLHEQFF
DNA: TGTGCCAGCAGCTTCGGGAATTTGCATGAGCAGTTCTTC

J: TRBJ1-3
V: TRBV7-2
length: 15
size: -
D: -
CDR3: CASSLAAPAINTIYF
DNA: TGTGCCAGCAGCTTAGCGGCCCCGGCAATAAACACCATATATTTT

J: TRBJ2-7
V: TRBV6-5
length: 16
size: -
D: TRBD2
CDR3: CASSYSGTSGSGEQYF
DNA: TGTGCCAGCAGTTACTCTGGGACTAGCGGGTCGGGCGAGCAGTACTTC

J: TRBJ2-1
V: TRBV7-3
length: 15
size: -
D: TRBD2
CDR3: CASSIAGDLYNEQFF
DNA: TGTGCCAGCAGCATCGCGGGGGACCTGTACAATGAGCAGTTCTTC

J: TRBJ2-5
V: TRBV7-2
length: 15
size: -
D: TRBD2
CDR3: CASSPASGRSETQYF
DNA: TGTGCCAGCAGCCCCGCTAGCGGGAGGTCCGAGACCCAGTACTTC